This entry features one TCR beta chain sequence. Antigen specificity is unknown. Unmatched junction bases numbered 10, after V lost 0 bases and J lost 4 bases. The germline V gene has CDR1 DFQATT and CDR2 SNEGSKA (reference sequence). The CDR3 sequence is 17 residues long. The data were taken from a study of response to subunit inactivated influenza vaccine. Points from the study as a whole: The authors offered the suggestion that each seasonal influenza vaccination recruits few new T cells.

TCRdb itself ran the RT-PCR reads through MiXCR, one entry per CDR3 protein. The sample shows roughly 790,000 distinct CDR3 sequences, 21% of them seen only once. The sample was PBMCs from blood, taken 5 days after vaccination. The TCR originated in a man in his fifties or sixties who received an inactivated influenza vaccine. The genes are TRBV20-1 and TRBJ2-2; TRBD1 aligns across 8 bases. The CDR3 loop reads CSARDQGARSGTGELFF. In DNA form, the CDR3 reads TGCAGTGCTAGAGACCAGGGGGCGCGATCGGGCACCGGGGAGCTGTTTTTT.